Listed here are 3 T cell receptor beta chains from one sample, sequenced in a study of T cell responses to AZD1222 COVID-19 vaccine. Profiling relied on immunoSEQ multiplex PCR, and the TCRdb table lists in-frame clones only, not all of them. The repertoire holds 95,000 to 100,000 clones, with roughly nine tenths as singletons. The starting material was peripheral blood, obtained 28 days after the second AZD1222 dose. The receptors shown here come from an adult who received the AZD1222 COVID-19 vaccine.

The CDR3, as DNA: TGTGCCAGCACCTGGGACCATAATAGCGATACGCAGTATTTT. As protein: CASTWDHNSDTQYF. This sequence joins TRBV25-1 and TRBJ2-3; D is possibly TRBD1 or TRBD2 (5 bases each). The germline gives CDR1 MGHDK, CDR2 SYGVNS. V lost 7 bases and J 6 bases, leaving 17 bases between the germline ends. CDR3 length: 14 residues.

The rearrangement joins TRBV3-1 (or the pseudogene TRBV3-2) to TRBJ1-1; the D is unclear. The CDR3 totals 15 residues. Germline assignment: CDR1 LGHDT and CDR2 YNNKEL (reference sequence). V was trimmed by 4 bases and J by 4 bases, leaving 16 bases between them. The CDR3 DNA reads as TGTGCCAGCAGCCGAAGAGCGGGGAGATTCACTGAAGCTTTCTTT. It encodes CASSRRAGRFTEAFF.

This clone was picked up one time. This chain links TRBV20-1 with TRBJ1-1; D is unclear. Germline CDR1 reads DFQATT; CDR2 reads SNEGSKA (reference sequence). Trimming took off 6 bases at V and 2 bases at J, with 4 bases between the two ends. This CDR3 comprises 10 residues. The CDR3: CSAGNTEAFF. CDR3 DNA: TGCAGTGCCGGCAACACTGAAGCTTTCTTT.